Given below is one T cell receptor (beta chain) in context. No antigen is known for it. The CDR3 consists of 13 residues. V gave up 5 bases and J gave up 4 bases, with 11 bases separating them. Germline loops: CDR1 SGHTA, CDR2 FQGTGA. The data were produced by immunoSEQ multiplex PCR, yet TCRdb's version contains in-frame clones alone and is incomplete. The data show 130,000 or so clones, roughly 93% seen once. The sample belongs to a study of T cell responses to AZD1222 COVID-19 vaccine. Whole-study results and caveats: Females outnumbered males among donors, who were mostly white British; clonal diversity was possibly underestimated. Of spike-specific TCRs, nearly half reportedly target regions left unmutated in variants.

Sequenced material: peripheral blood, taken on day 0 of MenACWY control vaccination. The source of this sequence is an adult in good health. This chain links TRBV7-3 with TRBJ1-2; TRBD1 is a possible D gene (6 bases). The DNA for the CDR3 is TGTGCCAGCAGCGGCAGGGGTGGCTATGGCTACACCTTC. It yields the protein CASSGRGGYGYTF. Using reference TRBV7-3 and TRBJ1-2 for the parts outside the CDR3, the full variable domain is GAGVSQTPSNKVTEKGKYVELRCDPISGHTALYWYRQSLGQGPEFLIYFQGTGAADDSGLPNDRFFAVRPEGSVSTLKIQRTERGDSAVYLCASSGRGGYGYTFGSGTRLTVV.